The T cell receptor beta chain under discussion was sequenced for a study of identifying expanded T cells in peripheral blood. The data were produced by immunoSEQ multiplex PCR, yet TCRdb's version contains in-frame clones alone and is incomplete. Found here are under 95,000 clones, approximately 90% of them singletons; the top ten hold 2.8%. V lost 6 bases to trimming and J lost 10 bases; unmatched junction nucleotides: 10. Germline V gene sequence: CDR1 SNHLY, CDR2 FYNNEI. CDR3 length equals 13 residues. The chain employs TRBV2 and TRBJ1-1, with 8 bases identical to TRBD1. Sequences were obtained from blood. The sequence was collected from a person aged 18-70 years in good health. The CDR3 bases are TGTGCCAGCAGCGAACAGGGACAGGATGGAGCTTTCTTT. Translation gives CASSEQGQDGAFF.